This T cell receptor (beta chain) was recorded in a study of T cells in Graves' hyperthyroidism and ophthalmopathy. This clonotype has more than one count but fewer than ten. Amplification yielded TCR beta CDR3 regions, with RNA transcripts as the source. Primed by the HTBI set, a first-round RT-PCR was run on the TCR CDR3. In TCRdb, the multiplex PCR reads were re-called with MiXCR into one record per CDR3 protein. Of hundreds of thousands of distinct CDR3 sequences detected, about 15% appear once; the ten largest clones hold approximately 23%. Input material: blood. This receptor was obtained from a woman in her 30s with Graves' hyperthyroidism.

In DNA, the CDR3 is TGTGCCAGTAGTATAAGGGGGAGTGAGCAGTTCTTC. Translating it yields CASSIRGSEQFF. The chain joins TRBV19 to TRBJ2-1; D may be TRBD1 (6 bases). The V gene lost 2 bases and the J gene lost 9 bases, with 8 bases spanning the gap. This CDR3 comprises 12 residues. CDR1 LNHDA and CDR2 SQIVND come from the germline V gene (reference sequence).